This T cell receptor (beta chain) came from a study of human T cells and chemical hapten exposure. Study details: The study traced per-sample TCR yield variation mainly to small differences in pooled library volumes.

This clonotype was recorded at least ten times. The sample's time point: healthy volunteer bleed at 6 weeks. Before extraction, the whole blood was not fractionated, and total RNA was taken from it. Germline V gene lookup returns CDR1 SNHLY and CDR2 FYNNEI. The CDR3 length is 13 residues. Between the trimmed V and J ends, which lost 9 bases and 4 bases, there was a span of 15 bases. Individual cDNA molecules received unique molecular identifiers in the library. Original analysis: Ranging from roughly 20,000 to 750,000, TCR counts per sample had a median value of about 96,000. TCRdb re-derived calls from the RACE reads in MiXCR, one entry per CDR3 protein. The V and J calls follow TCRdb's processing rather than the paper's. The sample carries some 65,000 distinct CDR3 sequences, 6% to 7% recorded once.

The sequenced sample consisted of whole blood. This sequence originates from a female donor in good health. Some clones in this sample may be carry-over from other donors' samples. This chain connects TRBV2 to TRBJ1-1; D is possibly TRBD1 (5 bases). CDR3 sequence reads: CASPPQGATEAFF. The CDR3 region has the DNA TGTGCCAGTCCCCCCCAGGGAGCCACTGAAGCTTTCTTT.